One and the same sample provided the 19 T cell receptor beta chains below, sequenced in a study of control samples from healthy donors and cancer patients. Some clones are missing from TCRdb's copy, which holds only in-frame ones; the method was immunoSEQ multiplex PCR. Of tens of thousands of clones in the sample, around four fifths are singletons; the top ten hold about 3.1%. Material: PBMCs. Receptors originate from a woman between 45 and 60 years old with lung cancer.

The genes are TRBV9 and TRBJ2-5, with D perhaps TRBD2 (5 bases). The CDR3 sequence is 16 residues long. Trimming stripped 2 bases from V and 3 bases from J, with 17 bases between. Germline CDR1 reads SGDLS; CDR2 reads YYNGEE. The CDR3 region is CASSVGGGGVKETQYF. The CDR3 coding sequence is TGTGCCAGCAGCGTCGGAGGCGGCGGTGTGAAAGAGACCCAGTACTTC.

This rearrangement joins TRBV30 to TRBJ1-3; D not resolved. The CDR3 has 13 residues. The germline CDR1 and CDR2 sequences are GTSNPN and SVGIG (reference sequence). Trimming shortened V by 4 bases and J by 6 bases, and 13 bases separated the two germline ends. The CDR3 sequence: CAWNTDRANTIYF. CDR3 nucleotides: TGTGCCTGGAATACTGATCGTGCAAACACCATATATTTT.

In this sample, this clone turned up once. The J gene is TRBJ2-7, the V gene TRBV7-2, with 13 bases aligning to TRBD2. This CDR3 spans 16 amino acids. CDR1 and CDR2 (germline): SGHTA, FQGNSA. J lost 3 bases, V lost 5 bases, and 7 bases had no gene match. The CDR3 sequence: CASSTRTSGGYYEQYF. The CDR3 nucleotides are TGTGCCAGCAGCACCCGGACTAGCGGGGGCTACTACGAGCAGTACTTC.

This chain connects TRBV7-2 to TRBJ1-1, with D tentatively TRBD1 (5 bases). The CDR3 consists of 13 residues. V gave up 10 bases and J gave up 0 bases, with 12 bases separating them. Germline lookup yields CDR1 SGHTA and CDR2 FQGNSA. CDR3 loop: CATRDGVNTEAFF. The CDR3 coding sequence is TGTGCCACCCGGGACGGAGTGAACACTGAAGCTTTCTTT.

This chain links TRBV18 with TRBJ2-3, with 7 bases fitting TRBD1. V trimming: 3 bases; J trimming: 0 bases; junction bases outside the gene matches: 12. In germline, CDR1 is KGHSH, CDR2 LQKENI. This CDR3 is built from 18 residues. The chain's CDR3 is CASSPQLPTGASTDTQYF. CDR3 bases: TGTGCCAGCTCACCGCAGCTTCCTACAGGGGCGAGCACAGATACGCAGTATTTT.

This clone turned up a few times. This chain connects TRBV6-6 to TRBJ1-3; 7 bases map to TRBD1. This CDR3 has 15 residues. J lost 1 base, V lost 2 bases, and 2 bases had no gene match. Germline lookup yields CDR1 MNHNY and CDR2 SVGAGI (reference sequence). The CDR3 loop reads CASSYTTGSGNTIYF. The CDR3 DNA reads TGTGCCAGCAGTTACACGACAGGGTCTGGAAACACCATATATTTT.

This sequence joins TRBV3-1 (or the pseudogene TRBV3-2) and TRBJ1-2, with 8 nucleotides matching TRBD1. The J segment lost 7 bases and the V segment lost 4 bases, leaving 2 bases of the junction unmatched. The CDR3 covers 12 residues. Germline V gene sequence: CDR1 LGHDT, CDR2 YNNKEL (reference sequence). The CDR3 DNA reads as TGTGCCAGCAGCCTACAGGGGGGTGGCTACACCTTC. It translates to CASSLQGGGYTF.

The chain recombines TRBV4-3 with TRBJ2-1; 8 positions match TRBD1. Germline V gene lookup returns CDR1 LGHNA and CDR2 YSLEER. The CDR3 sequence is 16 residues long. The J segment lost 7 bases and the V segment lost 0 bases, leaving 8 bases of the junction unmatched. The CDR3 sequence is CASSQEGGTGVNEQFF. The CDR3 DNA reads TGCGCCAGCAGCCAAGAAGGCGGGACAGGAGTTAATGAGCAGTTCTTC.

The chain uses TRBV28 and TRBJ1-1; D perhaps matches TRBD1 (6 bases). Germline V gene data show CDR1 as MDHEN and CDR2 as SYDVKM. Trimming stripped 1 base from V and 3 bases from J, with 15 bases between. The CDR3 consists of 16 residues. The chain's CDR3 is CASSLSLTGSYTEAFF. CDR3 sequence (DNA): TGTGCCAGCAGTTTATCCCTTACAGGGTCGTACACTGAAGCTTTCTTT.

This CDR3 reads CASSLGGGRYGYTF. CDR3 nucleotide sequence: TGTGCCAGCAGCTTAGGGGGGGGCCGCTATGGCTACACCTTC. This chain connects TRBV7-2 to TRBJ1-2; perhaps TRBD1 as D (6 bases). This CDR3 has 14 amino acids. CDR1 and CDR2 from the germline V gene are SGHTA and FQGNSA. V gave up 1 base and J gave up 4 bases, with 10 bases separating them.

The rearrangement uses TRBV6-2 or TRBV6-3 and TRBJ1-1, with D unclear. CDR3 size: 13 residues. V was trimmed by 5 bases and J by 4 bases, leaving 11 bases between them. CDR1 and CDR2 (germline): MNHEY, SVGEGT. The CDR3 nucleotides are TGTGCCAGCAGTCTCGTGGGGTTCACTGAAGCTTTCTTT. Amino acid sequence: CASSLVGFTEAFF.

V gene TRBV4-2 combines with J gene TRBJ1-2; D may be TRBD1 (6 bases). V was shortened by 3 bases and J by 0 bases, with 8 bases between the two germline ends. The germline gives CDR1 LGHNA, CDR2 YNFKEQ. This CDR3 contains 14 residues. This chain's CDR3 is CASSQDSANYGYTF. CDR3 coding DNA: TGTGCCAGCAGCCAGGACAGCGCTAACTATGGCTACACCTTC.

The rearrangement joins TRBV10-3 to TRBJ1-6, with 7 bases aligning to TRBD1. In germline, CDR1 is ENHRY, CDR2 SYGVKD. The CDR3 extends over 16 amino acids. The V segment lost 4 bases and the J segment 1 base; nucleotides outside the gene matches: 4. CDR3 nucleotides: TGTGCCATCAGTGCACGACAGGGATCCTATAATTCACCCCTCCACTTT. It codes for CAISARQGSYNSPLHF.

V is TRBV4-1 and J is TRBJ1-4; possibly TRBD1 for D (6 bases). Trimming took off 1 base at V and 12 bases at J, with 18 bases between the two ends. The CDR3 extends over 15 amino acids. In germline, CDR1 is MGHRA, CDR2 YSYEKL. The chain's CDR3 is CASSQVGPGGGQLFF. CDR3 DNA: TGCGCCAGCAGCCAAGTGGGCCCGGGAGGGGGGCAACTGTTTTTT.

CDR3 in DNA: TGTGCCAGCAGTTTAAGGGCGTCCTCACCCCTCCACTTT. Its protein product is CASSLRASSPLHF. The V gene is TRBV12-3 or TRBV12-4, the J gene TRBJ1-6; D unclear. The CDR3 has 13 amino acids. Trimming took off 2 bases at V and 10 bases at J, with 9 bases between the two ends.

The rearrangement uses TRBV10-3 and TRBJ1-2, with TRBD1 matching 7 bases. The V gene end was trimmed by 4 bases and the J gene end by 2 bases; junction bases not matched to a gene: 7. CDR1 and CDR2 from the germline V gene are ENHRY and SYGVKD. The CDR3 spans 15 residues. CDR3 region: CAISGSLTGNYGYTF. The CDR3 DNA follows: TGTGCCATCAGTGGAAGTCTGACAGGGAACTATGGCTACACCTTC.

This clone was detected ten times or more. DNA of the CDR3: TGTGCCAGCAGCTTGGACCAGGTTGTCGGCTACACCTTC. The encoded protein is CASSLDQVVGYTF. The chain links TRBV5-5 to TRBJ1-2; D not resolved. The CDR3 spans 13 residues. V lost 0 bases to trimming and J lost 8 bases, with 11 bases between them. Germline CDR1 and CDR2: SGHKS and YYEKEE (reference sequence). The entire variable domain, with the rest obtained from reference TRBV5-5 and TRBJ1-2, is as follows: DAGVTQSPTHLIKTRGQQVTLRCSPISGHKSVSWYQQVLGQGPQFIFQYYEKEERGRGNFPDRFSARQFPNYSSELNVNALLLGDSALYLCASSLDQVVGYTFGSGTRLTVV.

The genes are TRBV9 and TRBJ2-2, with 7 positions matching TRBD2. J lost 5 bases, V lost 4 bases, and 11 bases had no gene match. In germline, CDR1 is SGDLS, CDR2 YYNGEE. This CDR3 has 16 amino acids. As DNA, the CDR3 is TGTGCCAGCAGCCTCGGCGGGGGAGCAATGACCGGGGAGCTGTTTTTT. It specifies CASSLGGGAMTGELFF.

The chain couples TRBV28 to TRBJ2-7, with unresolved D. The germline V gene encodes CDR1 MDHEN and CDR2 SYDVKM. The CDR3 extends over 14 amino acids. V was trimmed by 5 bases and J by 2 bases, leaving 13 bases between them. The CDR3 DNA reads as TGTGCCAGCAGTCCTATAGGCGGAGCCTACGAGCAGTACTTC. Translated: CASSPIGGAYEQYF.